The rows below give T cell receptor beta chains drawn from one sample of a study of CD8+ T cells in alopecia areata. Profiled with immunoSEQ multiplex PCR; TCRdb holds only in-frame clones, not every one. The table has a few hundred thousand clones, approximately 72% seen once. Here the sequenced sample was CD4+ T cells sorted from blood, taken at approximately week 44, from a patient treated with tofacitinib. These receptors were collected from a human donor with alopecia areata. CDR3s include the opening cysteine and the closing phenylalanine or tryptophan. A D gene is named only where the DNA matches it firmly. The size field is filled for only some rows; it gives once, few, many or a size class.

J gene: TRBJ2-1
V gene: TRBV29-1
clone size: NA
D gene: NA
CDR3 protein: CSVTFSSYNEQFF
CDR3 DNA: TGCAGCGTGACCTTTAGCTCCTACAATGAGCAGTTCTTC

J gene: TRBJ2-7
V gene: TRBV30
clone size: NA
D gene: NA
CDR3 protein: CAWAGQSGEQYF
CDR3 DNA: TGTGCCTGGGCGGGACAATCGGGAGAGCAGTACTTC

J gene: TRBJ1-1
V gene: TRBV5-6
clone size: few
D gene: NA
CDR3 protein: CASSFQGQNTEAFF
CDR3 DNA: TGTGCCAGCAGCTTCCAGGGCCAAAACACTGAAGCTTTCTTT

J gene: TRBJ1-2
V gene: TRBV14
clone size: medium-sized
D gene: NA
CDR3 protein: CASSQVEWGGYTF
CDR3 DNA: TGTGCCAGCAGCCAAGTGGAGTGGGGCGGCTACACCTTC

J gene: TRBJ2-4
V gene: TRBV7-2
clone size: NA
D gene: NA
CDR3 protein: CASSPAAVGGLAKNIQYF
CDR3 DNA: TGTGCCAGCAGCCCCGCCGCCGTTGGGGGGCTAGCCAAAAACATTCAGTACTTC

J gene: TRBJ2-5
V gene: TRBV6-1
clone size: few
D gene: TRBD1
CDR3 protein: CASSEANRGLRETQYF
CDR3 DNA: TGTGCCAGCAGTGAAGCTAACAGGGGGCTCCGAGAGACCCAGTACTTC

J gene: TRBJ2-1
V gene: TRBV4-1
clone size: NA
D gene: TRBD1
CDR3 protein: CASSQTGQPNNEQFF
CDR3 DNA: TGCGCCAGCAGCCAAACGGGACAGCCAAACAATGAGCAGTTCTTC

J gene: TRBJ1-2
V gene: TRBV30
clone size: NA
D gene: NA
CDR3 protein: CAWTDPGGPYGYTF
CDR3 DNA: TGTGCCTGGACGGATCCCGGGGGCCCGTATGGCTACACCTTC

J gene: TRBJ1-1
V gene: TRBV19
clone size: few
D gene: TRBD1
CDR3 protein: CAAQGPQGVTEAFF
CDR3 DNA: TGTGCCGCGCAGGGTCCGCAGGGGGTCACTGAAGCTTTCTTT

J gene: TRBJ2-2
V gene: TRBV23-1
clone size: NA
D gene: TRBD1
CDR3 protein: CASSHKGTENTGELFF
CDR3 DNA: TGCGCCAGCAGTCATAAGGGGACAGAGAACACCGGGGAGCTGTTTTTT

J gene: TRBJ2-7
V gene: TRBV6-7
clone size: few
D gene: NA
CDR3 protein: CASSSTPAWSYEQYF
CDR3 DNA: TGTGCCAGCAGTTCCACACCCGCGTGGTCCTACGAGCAGTACTTC

J gene: TRBJ2-7
V gene: TRBV11-2
clone size: NA
D gene: NA
CDR3 protein: CASSPWDNSYEQYF
CDR3 DNA: TGTGCCAGCAGCCCGTGGGACAACTCCTACGAGCAGTACTTC

J gene: TRBJ1-3
V gene: TRBV29-1
clone size: few
D gene: NA
CDR3 protein: CSVGGGQFSGNTIYF
CDR3 DNA: TGCAGCGTCGGCGGTGGACAGTTCTCTGGAAACACCATATATTTT

J gene: TRBJ1-2
V gene: TRBV20-1
clone size: NA
D gene: NA
CDR3 protein: CSARDGDGYTF
CDR3 DNA: TGCAGTGCTAGAGATGGGGATGGCTACACCTTC

J gene: TRBJ2-1
V gene: TRBV11-2
clone size: few
D gene: NA
CDR3 protein: CASSLGAGEQFF
CDR3 DNA: TGTGCCAGCAGCTTGGGGGCGGGGGAGCAGTTCTTC

J gene: TRBJ2-1
V gene: TRBV6-5
clone size: NA
D gene: TRBD1
CDR3 protein: CASSYGTGQREQFF
CDR3 DNA: TGTGCCAGCAGTTATGGGACAGGGCAGCGGGAGCAGTTCTTC

J gene: TRBJ1-1
V gene: TRBV6-5
clone size: few
D gene: NA
CDR3 protein: CASSPTAGKAEAFF
CDR3 DNA: TGTGCCAGCAGCCCGACTGCGGGGAAGGCTGAAGCTTTCTTT

J gene: TRBJ1-2
V gene: TRBV20-1
clone size: once
D gene: NA
CDR3 protein: CSAMDDYGYTF
CDR3 DNA: TGCAGTGCCATGGACGACTATGGCTACACCTTC

J gene: TRBJ1-2
V gene: TRBV2
clone size: NA
D gene: TRBD1
CDR3 protein: CASSDRAYYGYTF
CDR3 DNA: TGTGCCAGCAGCGACAGGGCGTACTATGGCTACACCTTC

J gene: TRBJ1-6
V gene: TRBV27
clone size: few
D gene: NA
CDR3 protein: CASSSVRDSPLHF
CDR3 DNA: TGTGCCAGCAGTTCGGTTAGGGATTCACCCCTCCACTTT

J gene: TRBJ2-2
V gene: TRBV5-6
clone size: NA
D gene: NA
CDR3 protein: CASSYTQTGELFF
CDR3 DNA: TGTGCCAGCAGCTATACACAGACCGGGGAGCTGTTTTTT

J gene: TRBJ1-1
V gene: TRBV7-6
clone size: few
D gene: NA
CDR3 protein: CASSLAEGTEAFF
CDR3 DNA: TGTGCCAGCAGCTTAGCGGAGGGGACTGAAGCTTTCTTT

J gene: TRBJ1-2
V gene: TRBV5-6
clone size: NA
D gene: TRBD1
CDR3 protein: CASSLNRGLGYTF
CDR3 DNA: TGTGCCAGCAGCTTAAACAGGGGGCTTGGCTACACCTTC

J gene: TRBJ2-7
V gene: TRBV4-2
clone size: NA
D gene: NA
CDR3 protein: CASSSTDSYEQYF
CDR3 DNA: TGTGCCAGCAGTTCGACAGACTCCTACGAGCAGTACTTC

J gene: TRBJ1-5
V gene: TRBV7-2
clone size: many
D gene: TRBD1
CDR3 protein: CASSYRGQQPQHF
CDR3 DNA: TGTGCCAGCAGCTACAGGGGGCAGCAGCCCCAGCATTTT

J gene: TRBJ2-3
V gene: TRBV5-5
clone size: NA
D gene: TRBD2
CDR3 protein: CASSLLAGGRTDTQYF
CDR3 DNA: TGTGCCAGCAGCTTGCTAGCGGGGGGGCGCACAGATACGCAGTATTTT

J gene: TRBJ1-2
V gene: TRBV2
clone size: NA
D gene: NA
CDR3 protein: CASRPPGQGAYGYTF
CDR3 DNA: TGTGCCAGCAGGCCTCCGGGACAAGGAGCCTATGGCTACACCTTC

J gene: TRBJ1-2
V gene: TRBV28
clone size: few
D gene: TRBD1
CDR3 protein: CASSSGQGPSGYTF
CDR3 DNA: TGTGCCAGCAGTTCCGGACAGGGGCCTTCTGGCTACACCTTC

J gene: TRBJ1-1
V gene: TRBV29-1
clone size: NA
D gene: NA
CDR3 protein: CSVSGRNTEAFF
CDR3 DNA: TGCAGCGTATCCGGGAGGAACACTGAAGCTTTCTTT

J gene: TRBJ2-1
V gene: TRBV29-1
clone size: NA
D gene: NA
CDR3 protein: CSVPGTVRGNEQFF
CDR3 DNA: TGCAGCGTCCCCGGGACGGTCAGGGGCAATGAGCAGTTCTTC

J gene: TRBJ1-2
V gene: TRBV27
clone size: NA
D gene: NA
CDR3 protein: CASSPTRLRGYTF
CDR3 DNA: TGTGCCAGCAGTCCGACCCGCCTACGTGGCTACACCTTC

J gene: TRBJ2-7
V gene: TRBV28
clone size: NA
D gene: TRBD1
CDR3 protein: CASSLKTGGLSYEQYF
CDR3 DNA: TGTGCCAGCAGTTTAAAAACAGGGGGCCTCTCCTACGAGCAGTACTTC

J gene: TRBJ2-3
V gene: TRBV15
clone size: NA
D gene: NA
CDR3 protein: CATSRDEGTDTQYF
CDR3 DNA: TGTGCCACCAGCAGAGACGAGGGCACAGATACGCAGTATTTT

J gene: TRBJ1-2
V gene: TRBV30
clone size: NA
D gene: TRBD1
CDR3 protein: CAWRPKGQGVFYTF
CDR3 DNA: TGTGCCTGGAGGCCTAAGGGACAGGGAGTCTTCTACACCTTC

J gene: TRBJ2-2
V gene: TRBV5-6
clone size: NA
D gene: TRBD2
CDR3 protein: CASSFTAGGYTGELFF
CDR3 DNA: TGTGCCAGCAGCTTTACAGCGGGGGGATATACCGGGGAGCTGTTTTTT

J gene: TRBJ1-1
V gene: TRBV30
clone size: NA
D gene: TRBD1
CDR3 protein: CAWSRWQGATEAFF
CDR3 DNA: TGTGCCTGGAGTCGGTGGCAGGGGGCGACTGAAGCTTTCTTT

J gene: TRBJ1-1
V gene: TRBV10-3
clone size: NA
D gene: TRBD1
CDR3 protein: CAISDAGQGNTEAFF
CDR3 DNA: TGTGCCATCAGTGATGCTGGACAGGGGAACACTGAAGCTTTCTTT

J gene: TRBJ1-2
V gene: TRBV4-1
clone size: NA
D gene: NA
CDR3 protein: CASSQDPLNYGYTF
CDR3 DNA: TGCGCCAGCAGCCAAGATCCGCTGAACTATGGCTACACCTTC

J gene: TRBJ2-3
V gene: TRBV2
clone size: NA
D gene: TRBD2
CDR3 protein: CASSELSGGRDTQYF
CDR3 DNA: TGTGCCAGCAGTGAACTTAGCGGGGGGAGAGATACGCAGTATTTT

J gene: TRBJ2-3
V gene: TRBV7-9
clone size: NA
D gene: NA
CDR3 protein: CASSLDLRADTQYF
CDR3 DNA: TGTGCCAGCAGCTTAGATTTGAGAGCAGATACGCAGTATTTT

J gene: TRBJ1-1
V gene: TRBV5-1
clone size: NA
D gene: NA
CDR3 protein: CASSRTGSPKMNTEAFF
CDR3 DNA: TGCGCCAGCAGCCGCACAGGGTCCCCTAAGATGAACACTGAAGCTTTCTTT

J gene: TRBJ1-1
V gene: TRBV29-1
clone size: NA
D gene: NA
CDR3 protein: CSVSKALDRNTEAFF
CDR3 DNA: TGCAGCGTTTCAAAGGCCCTAGACAGGAACACTGAAGCTTTCTTT

J gene: TRBJ1-6
V gene: TRBV27
clone size: NA
D gene: NA
CDR3 protein: CASSLSNGGPAPLHF
CDR3 DNA: TGTGCCAGCAGTTTATCGAACGGGGGGCCAGCACCCCTCCACTTT

J gene: TRBJ2-7
V gene: TRBV5-1
clone size: NA
D gene: NA
CDR3 protein: CASSLPGQSYEQYF
CDR3 DNA: TGCGCCAGCAGCCTCCCGGGCCAATCCTACGAGCAGTACTTC

J gene: TRBJ2-2
V gene: TRBV2
clone size: NA
D gene: NA
CDR3 protein: CASILEGDTGELFF
CDR3 DNA: TGTGCCAGCATCCTCGAGGGGGACACCGGGGAGCTGTTTTTT

J gene: TRBJ1-5
V gene: TRBV27
clone size: NA
D gene: TRBD1
CDR3 protein: CASRPDRVSNQPQHF
CDR3 DNA: TGTGCCAGCAGACCGGACAGGGTTAGCAATCAGCCCCAGCATTTT

J gene: TRBJ2-7
V gene: TRBV25-1
clone size: once
D gene: TRBD1
CDR3 protein: CAGTDRVVYEQYF
CDR3 DNA: TGTGCCGGGACGGACAGGGTAGTCTACGAGCAGTACTTC

J gene: TRBJ2-3
V gene: TRBV7-3
clone size: once
D gene: TRBD2
CDR3 protein: CASSFQAGGTDTQYF
CDR3 DNA: TGTGCCAGCAGCTTTCAGGCGGGGGGCACAGATACGCAGTATTTT

J gene: TRBJ2-1
V gene: TRBV14
clone size: few
D gene: TRBD2
CDR3 protein: CASSQNPSGGWFF
CDR3 DNA: TGTGCCAGCAGCCAAAACCCTAGCGGGGGGTGGTTCTTC

J gene: TRBJ2-1
V gene: TRBV5-1
clone size: NA
D gene: TRBD2
CDR3 protein: CASSLGSGGAHNEQFF
CDR3 DNA: TGCGCCAGCAGCTTGGGCAGCGGGGGGGCCCACAATGAGCAGTTCTTC

J gene: TRBJ2-3
V gene: TRBV5-6
clone size: NA
D gene: NA
CDR3 protein: CASSLEPLLPSTDTQYF
CDR3 DNA: TGTGCCAGCAGCTTGGAACCTCTACTCCCTAGCACAGATACGCAGTATTTT